The 27 T cell receptor beta chains below come from one sample, sequenced in a study of T cell repertoires in cytomegalovirus infection. TCRdb independently ran MiXCR on the reads; one entry per CDR3 protein. In the table there are 450,000 to 550,000 distinct CDR3 sequences, about 15% of which are singletons. The specimen was CD8+ T cells from PBMCs. The receptors derive from a human donor in good health (CMV status not recorded). Some clones in this sample may be carry-over from other donors' samples.

This clonotype was seen repeatedly, ten times or more. The chain recombines TRBV10-3 with TRBJ1-1; no clear D. The germline V gene encodes CDR1 ENHRY and CDR2 SYGVKD. The CDR3 is made up of 14 amino acids. V lost 4 bases and J 10 bases, leaving 19 bases between the germline ends. CDR3 in amino acids: CAISAGVGVEVAFF. CDR3 coding DNA: TGTGCCATCAGTGCAGGAGTCGGGGTTGAGGTAGCTTTCTTT.

This clonotype was found a few times. The CDR3, as DNA: TGTGCCAGCAGTGAAGCTACGGGCGGGGGCCATTTTGGGGATTCCTACGAGCAGTACTTC. This translates into CASSEATGGGHFGDSYEQYF. This chain joins TRBV6-1 and TRBJ2-7, with a weak D call TRBD2 (7 bases). The CDR3 consists of 20 residues. Trimming shortened V by 0 bases and J by 1 base, and 25 bases separated the two germline ends. Germline V gives CDR1 MNHNS, CDR2 SASEGT.

This clonotype was counted many times. The rearrangement uses TRBV7-6 and TRBJ2-1; D is perhaps TRBD1 or TRBD2 (6 bases each). V was clipped by 4 bases and J by 7 bases, with 23 bases between them. CDR3 size: 17 residues. CDR1 and CDR2 (germline): SGHVS, FNYEAQ. The CDR3 here is CASSSRPGAIGGNEQFF. DNA of the CDR3: TGTGCCAGCAGCTCGCGCCCAGGGGCTATAGGGGGGAATGAGCAGTTCTTC.

This clonotype came up a few times. The rearrangement joins TRBV4-1 to TRBJ2-3, with D tentatively TRBD2 (5 bases). The CDR3 totals 14 residues. The V gene's germline CDR1 is MGHRA and CDR2 YSYEKL. Between the trimmed V and J ends, which lost 4 bases and 1 base, there was a span of 9 bases. The CDR3 loop reads CASSRAAGTDTQYF. CDR3 DNA: TGCGCCAGCAGCCGCGCAGCGGGCACAGATACGCAGTATTTT.

In this sample, this clonotype turned up a few times. The V and J genes are TRBV5-4 and TRBJ2-3, with D possibly being TRBD2 (6 bases). The CDR3 consists of 16 residues. Germline values: CDR1 SGHNT, CDR2 YYREEE (reference sequence). The V end was cut by 0 bases, the J end by 3 bases, with 14 bases between. The CDR3, as DNA: TGTGCCAGCAGCTTGGGGGGATGGGAGGTAACAGATACGCAGTATTTT. Protein product: CASSLGGWEVTDTQYF.

This clonotype has a handful of counts. The gene calls are TRBV3-1 and TRBJ2-5; D might be TRBD1 or TRBD2, each matching 6 bases. Trimming left V 0 bases short and J 2 bases short, with 13 bases between. The germline V gene has CDR1 LGHDT and CDR2 YNNKEL (reference sequence). The CDR3 is 16 residues long. CDR3 sequence: CASSQEGGRLQETQYF. Here the CDR3 DNA reads TGTGCCAGCAGCCAAGAAGGGGGGCGCCTTCAAGAGACCCAGTACTTC.

With respect to this clonotype: This may be a read error: a much more frequent sequence differs by one nucleotide. V and J are TRBV6-5 and TRBJ1-6; D is unclear. The germline V gene has CDR1 MNHEY and CDR2 SVGAGI. This CDR3 spans 14 amino acids. The CDR3 loop reads CASSNRGSNSPLQF. The DNA for the CDR3 is TGTGCCAGCAGTAACCGAGGGAGCAATTCACCCCTCCAATTT.

This clonotype was recorded many times. The chain is built from TRBV12-3 or TRBV12-4 and TRBJ1-4, with D possibly being TRBD1 (6 bases). Deletions cut 6 bases from V and 8 bases from J, with 19 bases between. The CDR3 is made up of 15 amino acids. In nucleotides, the CDR3 is TGTGCCAGCAGGACTCGGGAGGGGGGCAGGGAAAAACTGTTTTTT. Amino acid sequence: CASRTREGGREKLFF.

This clonotype was observed many times. J is TRBJ2-6 and V is TRBV10-3; TRBD1 aligns across 8 bases. Germline values: CDR1 ENHRY, CDR2 SYGVKD. Germline trimming cut 0 bases from V and 0 bases from J; bases unmatched to any gene: 10. The CDR3 is made up of 20 amino acids. DNA for the CDR3: TGTGCCATCAGTGAGTCCCCGGACAGGGCCTCCCCCTCTGGGGCCAACGTCCTGACTTTC. Its translation: CAISESPDRASPSGANVLTF.

This clonotype was observed at least ten times. V usage is TRBV6-1 and J usage is TRBJ1-2, with unresolved D. Trimming pared 2 bases from V and 8 bases from J, leaving 18 bases between. The length of the CDR3 is 15 residues. Germline V gives CDR1 MNHNS, CDR2 SASEGT. The CDR3 sequence is CASSESVSGGLGYTF. The CDR3 coding sequence is TGTGCCAGCAGTGAATCGGTCTCCGGCGGTCTCGGCTACACCTTC.

This clonotype was recorded many times. CDR3 amino acids: CASSFILGGGDEYTDTQYF. The CDR3 DNA reads TGTGCCAGCAGTTTTATTTTGGGAGGGGGTGACGAATACACAGATACGCAGTATTTT. The gene calls are TRBV12-3 or TRBV12-4 and TRBJ2-3, with D perhaps matching TRBD2 (7 bases). V lost 3 bases and J 2 bases, leaving 24 bases between the germline ends. The CDR3 runs to 19 residues.

This clonotype was counted at least ten times. The gene calls are TRBV12-5 and TRBJ1-1; D is undetermined. The CDR3 runs 13 residues. The V end was cut by 2 bases, the J end by 1 base, with 5 bases between. From germline, CDR1 is LGHNT and CDR2 FRNRAP. CDR3 protein: CASGLQRNTEAFF. CDR3 DNA: TGTGCTAGTGGTTTGCAACGGAACACTGAAGCTTTCTTT.

This clonotype appeared many times. The chain has TRBV12-5 and TRBJ2-1; 8 nucleotides match TRBD1. V was pared by 2 bases and J by 9 bases, with 12 bases of the junction left unmatched. Per germline, CDR1 LGHNT and CDR2 FRNRAP. The CDR3 is 16 residues long. This chain's CDR3 is CASGLLGQGRGREQFF. CDR3 DNA sequence: TGTGCTAGTGGTTTGCTTGGACAGGGCCGGGGACGTGAGCAGTTCTTC. Complete variable domain (other parts from reference TRBV12-5 and TRBJ2-1): DARVTQTPRHKVTEMGQEVTMRCQPILGHNTVFWYRQTMMQGLELLAYFRNRAPLDDSGMPKDRFSAEMPDATLATLKIQPSEPRDSAVYFCASGLLGQGRGREQFFGPGTRLTVL.

This clonotype was counted many times. V is TRBV7-8 and J is TRBJ1-1, with no clear D. This CDR3 has 16 residues. Trimming stripped 2 bases from V and 0 bases from J, with 13 bases between. Germline V CDR1 and CDR2: SGHVS, FQNEAQ. CDR3 sequence: CASSLSRGALNTEAFF. The CDR3 DNA sequence: TGTGCCAGCAGCTTAAGCCGCGGCGCCCTGAACACTGAAGCTTTCTTT.

The sample holds many counts of this clonotype. V and J are TRBV28 and TRBJ1-4; no clear D. The CDR3 is 15 residues long. From germline, CDR1 is MDHEN and CDR2 SYDVKM. Deletions cut 10 bases from V and 4 bases from J, with 19 bases between. The CDR3 here is CATGPSGAHNEKLFF. In DNA, the CDR3 is TGTGCCACCGGGCCCTCGGGAGCCCATAATGAAAAACTGTTTTTT.

V is TRBV19 and J is TRBJ1-2; weak D call: TRBD1 (6 bases). Germline CDR1 LNHDA, CDR2 SQIVND (reference sequence). V shed 4 bases and J shed 6 bases, with 15 bases lying between them. The CDR3 is made up of 14 amino acids. The CDR3 DNA sequence: TGTGCCAGTAGTACCCCTGAGGGGGACCATGGCTACACCTTC. Translation: CASSTPEGDHGYTF.

This clonotype showed up many times. The chain uses TRBV27 and TRBJ2-5; the D is unclear. The ends were cut back, 2 bases at V and 2 bases at J, with 12 bases in the middle. The CDR3 has 15 amino acids. The germline V gene encodes CDR1 MNHEY and CDR2 SMNVEV (reference sequence). The CDR3 is CASSLRARPQETQYF. The CDR3 nucleotides are TGTGCCAGCAGTTTAAGGGCGCGGCCACAAGAGACCCAGTACTTC.

The genes are TRBV7-3 and TRBJ2-1; weak D call: TRBD1 (7 bases). The CDR3 covers 16 residues. Germline CDR1 reads SGHTA; CDR2 reads FQGTGA. V shed 5 bases and J shed 0 bases, with 14 bases lying between them. CDR3 bases: TGTGCCAGCAGCCCACAGGGGACTGGCTCCTACAATGAGCAGTTCTTC. It encodes CASSPQGTGSYNEQFF.

This rearrangement joins TRBV27 to TRBJ2-4; D is possibly TRBD1 (5 bases). The CDR3 contains 14 residues. V lost 9 bases to trimming and J lost 0 bases, with 12 bases between them. The V gene's germline CDR1 is MNHEY and CDR2 SMNVEV (reference sequence). Written as DNA, the CDR3 is TGTGCCAGTACAGGACACCTAGCCAAAAACATTCAGTACTTC. Its protein is CASTGHLAKNIQYF.

This clonotype showed up many times. The chain uses TRBV19 and TRBJ1-5; D is unresolved. Germline CDR1 and CDR2: LNHDA and SQIVND (reference sequence). The CDR3 runs 16 residues. V dropped 2 bases and J dropped 4 bases, with 15 bases sitting between them. The CDR3 region has the DNA TGTGCCAGTAGTATACTACAATTCTCGGATAATCAGCCCCAGCATTTT. It is translated as CASSILQFSDNQPQHF.

The chain recombines TRBV4-1 with TRBJ2-7, with 13 nucleotides matching TRBD2. The germline V gene encodes CDR1 MGHRA and CDR2 YSYEKL. The CDR3 extends over 16 amino acids. Trimming cost V 0 bases and J 10 bases; bases outside gene matches: 9. The CDR3 is CASSQESGTSGARQYF. The CDR3 bases are TGCGCCAGCAGCCAAGAGTCCGGGACTAGCGGGGCACGTCAGTACTTC.

The rearrangement uses TRBV29-1 and TRBJ1-5; TRBD1 matches at 9 bases. The J segment lost 1 base and the V segment lost 7 bases, leaving 5 bases of the junction unmatched. The V gene's germline CDR1 is SQVTM and CDR2 ANQGSEA. The CDR3 is made up of 14 amino acids. CDR3 nucleotides: TGCAGCGCTTCGACAGGGGGAAGCAATCAGCCCCAGCATTTT. It yields the protein CSASTGGSNQPQHF.

V gene TRBV30 combines with J gene TRBJ2-1, with D perhaps assigned TRBD1 or TRBD2 (6 bases each). The CDR3 spans 14 residues. Trimming shortened V by 0 bases and J by 8 bases, and 14 bases separated the two germline ends. The germline V gene encodes CDR1 GTSNPN and CDR2 SVGIG (reference sequence). Written as DNA, the CDR3 is TGTGCCTGGAGTGTAACGACCGGGGGCGATGAGCAGTTCTTC. This codes for CAWSVTTGGDEQFF.

The table lists this clonotype with many counts. The rearrangement links TRBV7-9 to TRBJ2-1; the D is unclear. Trimming removed 1 base at V and 5 bases at J, with 18 bases between. This CDR3 has 17 residues. The germline V gene encodes CDR1 SEHNR and CDR2 FQNEAQ (reference sequence). CDR3 nucleotides: TGTGCCAGCAGCTTAGGCTTCGGGCCCCCCGAAGACAATGAGCAGTTCTTC. Protein sequence: CASSLGFGPPEDNEQFF. The complete variable domain, with remaining parts taken from reference TRBV7-9 and TRBJ2-1, reads DTGVSQNPRHKITKRGQNVTFRCDPISEHNRLYWYRQTLGQGPEFLTYFQNEAQLEKSRLLSDRFSAERPKGSFSTLEIQRTEQGDSAMYLCASSLGFGPPEDNEQFFGPGTRLTVL.

In its sample, this clonotype was seen many times. This chain uses TRBV7-6 with TRBJ2-1, with TRBD2 identical over 9 bases. The CDR3 is made up of 17 amino acids. After removal of 1 base from V and 9 bases from J, the junction contained 13 bases not matched to a gene. Germline V gives CDR1 SGHVS, CDR2 FNYEAQ. The CDR3 coding sequence is TGTGCCAGCAGCTTAGTGGCGTCTAGCGGGGAGGGTGCTGAGCAGTTCTTC. Its translation is CASSLVASSGEGAEQFF.

This clonotype was recorded a few times. V usage is TRBV12-3 or TRBV12-4 and J usage is TRBJ2-2; 7 bases map to TRBD2. This CDR3 has 15 amino acids. J gave up 0 bases and V 7 bases, and 5 bases lay outside the gene matches. The DNA for the CDR3 is TGTGCCAGCACCCCCGGGACTACGAACACCGGGGAGCTGTTTTTT. Translated: CASTPGTTNTGELFF.

This clonotype showed up many times. The chain has TRBV7-6 and TRBJ2-2; D might be TRBD1 (5 bases). This CDR3 has 14 residues. The V gene lost 2 bases and the J gene lost 5 bases, with 9 bases spanning the gap. Germline V gene data show CDR1 as SGHVS and CDR2 as FNYEAQ. CDR3 sequence (DNA): TGTGCCAGCAGCTTACCAGGGCGAACCGGGGAGCTGTTTTTT. Its protein product is CASSLPGRTGELFF.